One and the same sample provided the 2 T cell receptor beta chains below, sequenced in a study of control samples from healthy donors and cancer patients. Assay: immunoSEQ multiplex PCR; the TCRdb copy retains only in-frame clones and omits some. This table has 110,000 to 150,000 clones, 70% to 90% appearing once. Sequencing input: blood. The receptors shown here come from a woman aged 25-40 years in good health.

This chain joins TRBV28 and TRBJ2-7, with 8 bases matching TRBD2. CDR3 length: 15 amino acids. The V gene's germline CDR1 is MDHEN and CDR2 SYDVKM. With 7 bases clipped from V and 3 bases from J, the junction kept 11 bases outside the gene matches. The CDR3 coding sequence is TGTGCCAGCATCCCTGCGGGGGGTTTAGGCTACGAGCAGTACTTC. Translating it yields CASIPAGGLGYEQYF.

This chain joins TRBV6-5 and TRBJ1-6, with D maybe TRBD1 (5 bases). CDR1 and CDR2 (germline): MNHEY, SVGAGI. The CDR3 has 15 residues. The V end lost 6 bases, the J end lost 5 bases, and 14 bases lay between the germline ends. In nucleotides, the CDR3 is TGTGCCAGCAGCTGGGTGTTAGGGGATAATTCACCCCTCCACTTT. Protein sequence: CASSWVLGDNSPLHF.